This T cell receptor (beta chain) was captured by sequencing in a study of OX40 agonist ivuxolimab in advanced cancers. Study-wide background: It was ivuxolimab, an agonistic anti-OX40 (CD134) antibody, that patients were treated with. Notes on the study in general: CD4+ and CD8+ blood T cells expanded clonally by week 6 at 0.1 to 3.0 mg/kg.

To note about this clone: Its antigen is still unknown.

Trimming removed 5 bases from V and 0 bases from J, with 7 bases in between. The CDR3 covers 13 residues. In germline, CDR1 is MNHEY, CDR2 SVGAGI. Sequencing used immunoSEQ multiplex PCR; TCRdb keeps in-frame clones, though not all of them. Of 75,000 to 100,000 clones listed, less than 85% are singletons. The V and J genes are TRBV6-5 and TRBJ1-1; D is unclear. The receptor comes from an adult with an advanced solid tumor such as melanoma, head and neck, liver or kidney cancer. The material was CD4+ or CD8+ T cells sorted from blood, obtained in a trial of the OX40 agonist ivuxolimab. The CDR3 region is CASSTTMNTEAFF. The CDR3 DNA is TGTGCCAGCAGTACCACCATGAACACTGAAGCTTTCTTT.